A selection of T cell receptor beta chains follows, all from one sample in a study of blood T cell repertoires in COVID-19. Some clones are missing from TCRdb's copy, which holds only in-frame ones; the method was immunoSEQ multiplex PCR. Here the sample spans some 180,000 clones, roughly 81% being singletons. Sequences were obtained from peripheral blood. Source of these receptors: a woman aged 40 to 49 with COVID-19, enrolled during active disease. CDR3s include the opening cysteine and the closing phenylalanine or tryptophan. A D gene is named only where the DNA matches it firmly. A clone size is listed for some rows: how often the clone was seen (once, few, many), or a class if it is expanded.

d_call clone_size j_call v_call cdr3_aa cdr3_nt
- medium-sized TRBJ2-3 TRBV7-7 CASSLGVKGTDTQYF TGTGCTAGCAGCTTAGGGGTGAAGGGGACAGATACGCAGTATTTT
TRBD2 - TRBJ2-1 TRBV3-1/TRBV3-2 CASTRGDSGGLGQFF TGTGCCAGCACCCGGGGGGATAGCGGGGGGCTTGGGCAGTTCTTC
TRBD2 - TRBJ2-3 TRBV7-9 CASSVTSGTSTDTQYF TGTGCCAGCAGCGTAACTAGCGGCACTAGCACAGATACGCAGTATTTT
- once TRBJ2-1 TRBV11-2 CASSFFHSRKSSYNEQFF TGTGCCAGCAGCTTCTTTCACTCGCGGAAGAGCTCCTACAATGAGCAGTTCTTC
- - TRBJ2-5 TRBV9 CASSLGSGQETQYF TGTGCCAGCAGCCTAGGTAGCGGACAAGAGACCCAGTACTTC
- - TRBJ2-2 TRBV3-1/TRBV3-2 CASSHSGLAGELFF TGTGCCAGCAGCCATTCAGGGCTCGCCGGGGAGCTGTTTTTT
- - TRBJ2-3 TRBV4-1 CASSYNLEYMQYF TGCGCCAGCAGCTATAATCTGGAGTATATGCAGTATTTT
TRBD1 - TRBJ1-2 TRBV19 CASSTRQGGPNYGYTF TGTGCCAGTAGTACAAGACAGGGAGGCCCTAACTATGGCTACACCTTC
- - TRBJ2-1 TRBV18 CASSPDRTQLLSYNEQFF TGTGCCAGCTCACCGGACAGAACCCAGTTGCTCTCCTACAATGAGCAGTTCTTC
- - TRBJ1-4 TRBV5-6 CASSSGFATNEKLFF TGTGCCAGCAGCTCAGGGTTTGCAACTAATGAAAAACTGTTTTTT
TRBD2 - TRBJ2-7 TRBV5-1 CASSLGLAGGRSEQYF TGCGCCAGCAGCTTGGGGCTAGCGGGGGGGAGATCCGAGCAGTACTTC
- - TRBJ1-2 TRBV5-1 CASSLEPDSEHYGYTF TGCGCCAGCAGCTTGGAACCGGACAGTGAGCACTATGGCTACACCTTC
- - TRBJ1-6 TRBV2 CATYREPDSPLHF TGTGCCACTTACCGGGAACCCGATTCACCCCTCCACTTT
TRBD1 many TRBJ2-2 TRBV7-8 CASSSPGGANTGELFF TGTGCCAGCAGCTCTCCAGGGGGCGCGAACACCGGGGAGCTGTTTTTT
TRBD2 - TRBJ2-7 TRBV3-1/TRBV3-2 CASSRTSGSYEQYF TGTGCCAGCAGCCGGACTAGTGGATCCTACGAGCAGTACTTC
TRBD1 - TRBJ2-7 TRBV5-1 CASSSQGVTYEQYF TGCGCCAGCAGCTCGCAGGGGGTAACCTACGAGCAGTACTTC
TRBD2 - TRBJ2-1 TRBV6-5 CASRASGSWHNEQFF TGTGCCAGCAGGGCTAGCGGGAGCTGGCACAATGAGCAGTTCTTC
TRBD1 - TRBJ1-5 TRBV6-5 CASMRTGGNQPQHF TGTGCCAGCATGCGGACAGGGGGCAATCAGCCCCAGCATTTT
- - TRBJ2-3 TRBV7-7 CASSLNDRSSQYF TGTGCTAGCAGCTTAAATGACCGGAGCTCGCAGTATTTT
- few TRBJ2-4 TRBV3-1/TRBV3-2 CASSQQAIQYF TGTGCCAGCAGCCAGCAAGCTATTCAGTACTTC
TRBD1 - TRBJ2-3 TRBV5-1 CASSLGDRDVDTQYF TGCGCCAGCAGCTTGGGGGACAGGGACGTGGATACGCAGTATTTT
TRBD2 once TRBJ2-7 TRBV28 CASSPRLAGLYEQYF TGTGCCAGCAGTCCTCGACTAGCGGGATTGTACGAGCAGTACTTC
TRBD2 - TRBJ2-7 TRBV2 CASSIGTSGTYEQYF TGTGCCAGCAGCATAGGGACTAGCGGAACCTACGAGCAGTACTTC
- - TRBJ2-7 TRBV18 CASSRSQGTAYEQYF TGTGCCAGCTCACGATCTCAGGGGACGGCTTACGAGCAGTACTTC
- few TRBJ1-3 TRBV4-2 CASSQDAYGHPASGNTIYF TGTGCCAGCAGCCAAGATGCCTATGGGCACCCTGCCTCTGGAAACACCATATATTTT
TRBD2 - TRBJ2-2 TRBV19 CASRTGTINTGELFF TGTGCCAGTAGAACCGGGACTATCAACACCGGGGAGCTGTTTTTT
TRBD2 - TRBJ2-1 TRBV5-1 CASSLGAGGGYNEQFF TGCGCCAGCAGCCTCGGAGCGGGAGGAGGCTACAATGAGCAGTTCTTC
- - TRBJ2-3 TRBV9 CASSVRGASGTQYF TGTGCCAGCAGCGTACGTGGGGCTTCGGGTACGCAGTATTTT
TRBD2 - TRBJ2-3 TRBV28 CASSSPGLAGENTQYF TGTGCCAGCAGTTCTCCGGGACTAGCGGGAGAAAATACGCAGTATTTT
TRBD1 - TRBJ2-1 TRBV4-2 CASSQDRQGALSEQFF TGTGCCAGCAGCCAGGATAGACAGGGGGCCCTTAGTGAGCAGTTCTTC
- - TRBJ2-3 TRBV12-3/TRBV12-4 CASSPRDTQYF TGTGCCAGCAGTCCCCGGGATACGCAGTATTTT
- - TRBJ2-5 TRBV6-4 CASSRDMGETQYF TGTGCCAGCAGCCGGGACATGGGAGAGACCCAGTACTTC
TRBD1 - TRBJ1-2 TRBV9 CASSDGQVPTNYGYTF TGTGCCAGCAGCGACGGACAGGTTCCCACTAACTATGGCTACACCTTC
- - TRBJ2-2 TRBV19 CASSIRGANTGELFF TGTGCCAGTAGTATACGCGGGGCGAACACCGGGGAGCTGTTTTTT
TRBD2 few TRBJ2-3 TRBV19 CASSIGLAGGRTDTQYF TGTGCCAGTAGTATAGGACTAGCGGGGGGGCGCACAGATACGCAGTATTTT